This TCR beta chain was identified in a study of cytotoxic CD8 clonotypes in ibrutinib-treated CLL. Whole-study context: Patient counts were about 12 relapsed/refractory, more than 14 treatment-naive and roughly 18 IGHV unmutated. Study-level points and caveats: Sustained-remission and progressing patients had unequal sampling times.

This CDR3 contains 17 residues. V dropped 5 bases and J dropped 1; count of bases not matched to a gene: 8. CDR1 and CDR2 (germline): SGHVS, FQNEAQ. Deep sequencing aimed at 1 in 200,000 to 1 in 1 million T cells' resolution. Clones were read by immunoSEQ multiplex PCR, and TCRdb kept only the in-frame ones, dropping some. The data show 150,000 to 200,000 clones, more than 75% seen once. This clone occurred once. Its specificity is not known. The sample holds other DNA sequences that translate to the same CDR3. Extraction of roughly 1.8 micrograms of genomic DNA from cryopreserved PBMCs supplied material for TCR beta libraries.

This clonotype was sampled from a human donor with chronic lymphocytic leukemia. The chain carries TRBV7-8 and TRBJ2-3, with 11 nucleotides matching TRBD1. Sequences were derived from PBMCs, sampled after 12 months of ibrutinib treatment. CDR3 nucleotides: TGTGCCAGCAGCCTCCGGGACAGGGGGGGTGGCACAGATACGCAGTATTTT. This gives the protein CASSLRDRGGGTDTQYF.